This TCR beta chain was retrieved from a study of blood T cell repertoires in COVID-19. Looking at the study overall: In each case, the material was cDNA or gDNA derived from T cells, B-cell-depleted T cells, or PBMCs.

The CDR3 consists of 15 residues. CDR1 and CDR2 from the germline V gene are SGHTA and FQGNSA. J gave up 9 bases and V 5 bases, and 6 bases lay outside the gene matches. Authors' methods: Reference gene primers were amplified, and this amplification served to estimate nucleated cell counts. Sequenced by immunoSEQ multiplex PCR; TCRdb stores in-frame clones only, minus some. The DNA was the basis for D and trimming; V, J and clone size are from that table. Seen here are some 120,000 clones, approximately 90% observed once, and the top ten hold approximately 1.7%. The gene calls are TRBV7-2 and TRBJ1-6; 11 positions agree with TRBD1. The receptor was derived from a human donor with active COVID-19. The donor label of this sample is uncertain. The sample comprised peripheral blood. The CDR3 DNA sequence: TGTGCCAGCAGCCCCAGTGGGACAGGGGGTTCACCCCTCCACTTT. It encodes CASSPSGTGGSPLHF. The full variable domain, in which reference TRBV7-2 and TRBJ1-6 provide the parts outside the CDR3, is GAGVSQSPSNKVTEKGKDVELRCDPISGHTALYWYRQSLGQGLEFLIYFQGNSAPDKSGLPSDRFSAERTGGSVSTLTIQRTQQEDSAVYLCASSPSGTGGSPLHFGNGTRLTVT.